This T cell receptor (beta chain) is drawn from a study of cytomegalovirus exposure and HLA in healthy donors. Study-level information: For the roughly 370 genotyped donors, more than 65% fell within the Caucasian-associated ancestry cluster.

Regarding the study as a whole: The likely explanation for a cluster of highly shared sequence variants was sequencing artifact.

For this clone: Its antigen is undetermined.

The PCR employed 60 Vbeta primers together with 13 Jbeta primers. Method: immunoSEQ multiplex PCR; TCRdb's copy keeps in-frame clones and lacks some. The table has fewer than 150,000 clones, 70% to 75% seen once; the top ten hold 3.1%. From germline, CDR1 is MDHEN and CDR2 SYDVKM. Trimming stripped 5 bases from V and 6 bases from J, with 11 bases between. This CDR3 is 13 amino acids long. The sequence was collected from a man aged 25-45 years in good health and CMV-seronegative. The specimen sequenced was PBMCs. J is TRBJ1-5 and V is TRBV28, with a tentative D call TRBD1 (5 bases). CDR3 in DNA: TGTGCCAGCAGTACAGGTAACAGTCAGCCCCAGCATTTT. Encoded protein: CASSTGNSQPQHF.